This T cell receptor (beta chain) was found in a study of beta chain features in type 1 diabetes. Points from the study as a whole: Type 1 diabetes patients showed a moderate but significant shortening of TCRB CDR3s in all four CD4+ subsets.

Expressed TCRB transcripts got sequenced, as all isolated RNA was reverse transcribed. Method: immunoSEQ multiplex PCR; TCRdb's copy keeps in-frame clones and lacks some. The sample includes approximately 50,000 clones, 42% of them seen just once. J lost 7 bases, V lost 3 bases, and 6 bases had no gene match. CDR3 length: 13 residues. Germline V gives CDR1 SQVTM, CDR2 ANQGSEA. A note on this clone: The antigen remains undetermined.

This TCR derives from a man aged 25-45 years with type 1 diabetes. The rearrangement uses TRBV29-1 and TRBJ2-1; 7 nucleotides line up with TRBD2. Material: Tregs from blood. CDR3 region: CSVERGRGNEQFF. The CDR3 nucleotides read TGCAGCGTTGAGAGAGGGAGGGGAAATGAGCAGTTCTTC.